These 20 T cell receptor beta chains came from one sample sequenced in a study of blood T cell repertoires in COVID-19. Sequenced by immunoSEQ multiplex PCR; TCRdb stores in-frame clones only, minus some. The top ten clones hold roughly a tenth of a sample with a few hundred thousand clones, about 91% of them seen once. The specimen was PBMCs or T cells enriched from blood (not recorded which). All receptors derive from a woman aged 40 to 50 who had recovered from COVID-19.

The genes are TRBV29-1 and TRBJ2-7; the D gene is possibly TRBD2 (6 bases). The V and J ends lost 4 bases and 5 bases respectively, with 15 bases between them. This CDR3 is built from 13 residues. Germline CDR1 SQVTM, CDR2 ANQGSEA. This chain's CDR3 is CSVGPGGGHEQYF. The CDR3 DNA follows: TGCAGCGTTGGCCCCGGGGGTGGCCACGAGCAGTACTTC.

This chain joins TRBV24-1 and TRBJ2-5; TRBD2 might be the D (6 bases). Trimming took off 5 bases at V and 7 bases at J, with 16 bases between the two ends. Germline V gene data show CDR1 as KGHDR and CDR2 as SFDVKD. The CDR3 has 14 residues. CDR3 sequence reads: CATSGGDPRGTQYF. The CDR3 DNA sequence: TGTGCCACCAGTGGGGGGGACCCCCGGGGGACCCAGTACTTC.

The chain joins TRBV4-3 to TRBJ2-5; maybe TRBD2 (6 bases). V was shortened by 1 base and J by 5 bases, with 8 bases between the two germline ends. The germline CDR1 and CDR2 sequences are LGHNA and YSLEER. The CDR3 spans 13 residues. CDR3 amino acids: CASSQAGRETQYF. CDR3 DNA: TGCGCCAGCAGCCAAGCGGGGAGGGAGACCCAGTACTTC.

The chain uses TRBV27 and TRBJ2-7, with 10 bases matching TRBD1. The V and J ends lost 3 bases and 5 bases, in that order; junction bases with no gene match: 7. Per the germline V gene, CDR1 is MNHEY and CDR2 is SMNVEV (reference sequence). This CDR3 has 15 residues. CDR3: CASSFTGQGQDEQYF. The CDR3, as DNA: TGTGCCAGCAGTTTTACGGGACAGGGGCAGGACGAGCAGTACTTC.

This CDR3 is CASSSRDRHNEQFF. The DNA for the CDR3 is TGTGCCAGCAGCTCCCGGGACAGACACAATGAGCAGTTCTTC. The genes are TRBV7-9 and TRBJ2-1; 7 nucleotides match TRBD1. V was clipped by 4 bases and J by 5 bases; unmatched bases: 5. Germline V gene lookup returns CDR1 SEHNR and CDR2 FQNEAQ (reference sequence). The CDR3 covers 14 residues.

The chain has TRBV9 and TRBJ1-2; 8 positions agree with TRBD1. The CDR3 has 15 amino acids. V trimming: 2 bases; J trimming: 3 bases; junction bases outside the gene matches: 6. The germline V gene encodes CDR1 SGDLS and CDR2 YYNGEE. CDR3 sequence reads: CASSVRQGTDYGYTF. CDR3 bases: TGTGCCAGCAGCGTGCGACAGGGGACGGACTATGGCTACACCTTC.

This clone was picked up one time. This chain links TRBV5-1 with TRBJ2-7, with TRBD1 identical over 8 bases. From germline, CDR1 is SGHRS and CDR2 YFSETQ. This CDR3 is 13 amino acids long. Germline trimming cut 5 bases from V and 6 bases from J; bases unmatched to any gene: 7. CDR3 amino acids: CASRVDRAGEQYF. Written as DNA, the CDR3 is TGCGCCAGCAGGGTGGACAGGGCGGGCGAGCAGTACTTC.

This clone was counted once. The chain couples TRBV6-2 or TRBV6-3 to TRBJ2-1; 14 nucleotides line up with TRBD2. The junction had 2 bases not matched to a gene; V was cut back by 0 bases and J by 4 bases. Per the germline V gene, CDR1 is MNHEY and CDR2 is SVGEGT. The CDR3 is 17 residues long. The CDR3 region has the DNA TGTGCCAGCAGTTACTCGGGGACTAGCGGGAGTTACAATGAGCAGTTCTTC. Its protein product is CASSYSGTSGSYNEQFF.

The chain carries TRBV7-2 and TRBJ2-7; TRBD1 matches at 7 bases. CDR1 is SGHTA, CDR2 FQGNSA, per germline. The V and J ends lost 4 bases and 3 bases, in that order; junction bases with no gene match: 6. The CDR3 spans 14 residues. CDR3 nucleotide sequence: TGTGCCAGCAGCTATCCGGGACAGTTCTACGAGCAGTACTTC. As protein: CASSYPGQFYEQYF.

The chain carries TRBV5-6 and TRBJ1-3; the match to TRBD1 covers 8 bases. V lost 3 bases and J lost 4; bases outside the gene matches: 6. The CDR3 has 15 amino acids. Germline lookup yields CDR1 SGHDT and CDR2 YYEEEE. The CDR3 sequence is CASSYPGGSGNTIYF. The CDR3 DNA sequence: TGTGCCAGCAGCTATCCAGGGGGCTCAGGAAACACCATATATTTT.

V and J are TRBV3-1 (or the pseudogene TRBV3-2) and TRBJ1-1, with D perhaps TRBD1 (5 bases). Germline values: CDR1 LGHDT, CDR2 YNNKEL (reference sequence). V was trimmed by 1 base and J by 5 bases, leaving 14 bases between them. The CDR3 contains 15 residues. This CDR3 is CASSQGSGGGTEAFF. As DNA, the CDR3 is TGTGCCAGCAGCCAAGGATCGGGGGGAGGAACTGAAGCTTTCTTT.

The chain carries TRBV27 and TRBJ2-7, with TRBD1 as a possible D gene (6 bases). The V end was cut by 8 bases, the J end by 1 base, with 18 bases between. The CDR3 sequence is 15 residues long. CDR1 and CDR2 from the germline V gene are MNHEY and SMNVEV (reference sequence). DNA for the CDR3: TGTGCCAGCTCTCCGAACCTAGACAGGTCCTACGAGCAGTACTTC. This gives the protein CASSPNLDRSYEQYF.

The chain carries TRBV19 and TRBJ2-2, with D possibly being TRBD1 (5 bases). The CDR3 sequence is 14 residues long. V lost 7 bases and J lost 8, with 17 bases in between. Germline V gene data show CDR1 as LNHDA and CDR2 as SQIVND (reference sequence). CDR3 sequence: CASMGLGRGGELFF. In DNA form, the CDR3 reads TGTGCCAGTATGGGATTGGGGCGCGGAGGGGAGCTGTTTTTT.

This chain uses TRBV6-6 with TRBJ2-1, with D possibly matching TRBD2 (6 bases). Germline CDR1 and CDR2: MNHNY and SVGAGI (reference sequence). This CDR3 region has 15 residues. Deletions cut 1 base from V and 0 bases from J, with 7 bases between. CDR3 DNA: TGTGCCAGCAGTTACTTAGCGGACTCCTACAATGAGCAGTTCTTC. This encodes CASSYLADSYNEQFF.

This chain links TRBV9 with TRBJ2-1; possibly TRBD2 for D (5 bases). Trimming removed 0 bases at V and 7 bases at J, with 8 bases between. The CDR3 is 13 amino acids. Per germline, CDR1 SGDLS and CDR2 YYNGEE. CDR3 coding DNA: TGTGCCAGCAGCGTAGCGGGAAGTAATGAGCAGTTCTTC. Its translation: CASSVAGSNEQFF.

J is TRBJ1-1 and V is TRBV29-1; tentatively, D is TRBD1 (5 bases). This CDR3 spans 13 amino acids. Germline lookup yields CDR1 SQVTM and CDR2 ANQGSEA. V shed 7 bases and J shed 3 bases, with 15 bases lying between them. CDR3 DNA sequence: TGCAGCGGCCTCTGGGGGGGATACACTGAAGCTTTCTTT. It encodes CSGLWGGYTEAFF.

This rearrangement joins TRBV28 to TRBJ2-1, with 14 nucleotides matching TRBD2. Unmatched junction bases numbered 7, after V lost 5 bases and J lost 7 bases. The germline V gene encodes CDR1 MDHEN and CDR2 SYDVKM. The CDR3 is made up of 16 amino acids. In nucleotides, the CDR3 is TGTGCCAGCAGTCCACCAGGGACTAGCGGGAGTAATGAGCAGTTCTTC. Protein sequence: CASSPPGTSGSNEQFF.

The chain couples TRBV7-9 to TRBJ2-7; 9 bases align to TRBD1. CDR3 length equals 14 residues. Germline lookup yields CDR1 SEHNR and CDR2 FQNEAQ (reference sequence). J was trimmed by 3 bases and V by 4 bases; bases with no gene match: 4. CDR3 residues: CASSSGTGLYEQYF. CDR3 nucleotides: TGTGCCAGCAGCTCCGGGACAGGGCTCTACGAGCAGTACTTC.

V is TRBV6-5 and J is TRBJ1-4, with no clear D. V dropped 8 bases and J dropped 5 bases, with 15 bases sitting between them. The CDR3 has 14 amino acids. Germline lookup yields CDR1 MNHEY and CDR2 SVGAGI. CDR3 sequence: CASRSGNQNEKLFF. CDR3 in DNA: TGTGCCAGCCGGTCGGGGAACCAAAATGAAAAACTGTTTTTT.

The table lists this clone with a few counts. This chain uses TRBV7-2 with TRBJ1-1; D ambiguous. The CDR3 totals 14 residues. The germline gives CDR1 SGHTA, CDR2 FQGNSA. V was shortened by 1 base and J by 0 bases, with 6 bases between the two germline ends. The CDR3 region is CASSLEIMNTEAFF. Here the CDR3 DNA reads TGTGCCAGCAGCTTAGAAATAATGAACACTGAAGCTTTCTTT. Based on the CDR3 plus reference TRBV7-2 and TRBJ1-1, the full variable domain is GAGVSQSPSNKVTEKGKDVELRCDPISGHTALYWYRQSLGQGLEFLIYFQGNSAPDKSGLPSDRFSAERTGGSVSTLTIQRTQQEDSAVYLCASSLEIMNTEAFFGQGTRLTVV.